This record looks at one TCR beta chain sequence and its context. Antigen unknown. Sequenced by immunoSEQ multiplex PCR; TCRdb stores in-frame clones only, minus some. The sample comprises some 130,000 clones, around nine tenths of which are singletons, and 1.5% to 2% rests with the top ten. The sample originates from a study of T cell responses to AZD1222 COVID-19 vaccine. Findings and limits, study-wide: Seropositive AZD1222 recipients at baseline numbered only five or six. Clonal diversity was possibly underestimated, and the donors were mostly white British, with more females.

Trimming stripped 5 bases from V and 0 bases from J, with 15 bases between. CDR1 is SQVTM and CDR2 is ANQGSEA in the germline V gene. The CDR3 totals 15 residues. V is TRBV29-1 and J is TRBJ2-3; maybe TRBD1 (5 bases). This TCR was recovered from an adult in good health. This specimen consisted of peripheral blood, obtained on day 0 of AZD1222 vaccination. CDR3 region: CSVLGDSLSTDTQYF. CDR3 coding DNA: TGCAGCGTTTTAGGCGACAGCCTTAGCACAGATACGCAGTATTTT.